This T cell receptor beta chain came from a study of blood T cell repertoires in COVID-19 (dated by TCRdb to between 2020 and 2021). Regarding the study in general: Samples from collaborators originated in the United States, Italy and Spain and spanned both the acute and convalescent phases of COVID-19. Sample metadata almost always included a de-identified subject ID, COVID-19 status, age in years and sex. The prospective study material was composed of cDNA or gDNA derived from T cells, B-cell-depleted T cells, or PBMCs. Subjects who had been exposed to COVID-19, were actively infected with it, or had recovered from it provided the deeply sampled blood TCRbeta repertoires that made up the dataset. A freely available public database, intended as a resource for researchers studying the immune response to SARS-CoV-2, is where the repertoires were released. Where available, HLA class I and class II types were taken from metadata supplied by the sample provider and were not determined by assay-based typing. Samples came from the ongoing ImmuneRACE study (first 160 participants) plus 1,254 subjects from 6 global collaborators.

The paper as a whole reports these results and caveats: How much clinical and demographic metadata was included differed by source and by participant, and the metadata was provided uncurated.

TCRbeta CDR3 regions were amplified from genomic DNA by means of the immunoSEQ Assay, a bias-controlled multiplex PCR. As for the original processing: Nucleated cell counts per sample were estimated from amplification of reference gene primers within the assay. Sequence reads were collapsed and filtered to measure the absolute abundance of every unique TCRbeta CDR3 rearrangement. For each sample, productive Simpson clonality was calculated as the square root of Simpson's diversity index over productive rearrangements. TCRdb re-hosts the immuneACCESS table, in-frame sequences only. Its copies lack some clones; in the studies checked, an unresolved V gene accounts for under half of them, and the cause for the rest is not known. V and J calls and clone size are as listed in that table; D and trimming were resolved from the DNA. Recorded for this sample are about 200,000 clones; about 88% of them occurred a single time. About 4% of the sample is taken by the ten largest.

Participants in the prospective study were aged about 18 to 95 years, lived in 20 to 30 United States geographic areas, and enrolled through a virtual design. Cohort assignment in the prospective study relied on participant-reported clinical history from a screening survey and a study questionnaire. Exposed participants had been in contact, within 2 weeks of entering the study, with a person who had a PCR-confirmed or clinician-diagnosed case of COVID-19. Mobile phlebotomists in the prospective study collected whole blood, serum and a nasopharyngeal or oropharyngeal swab from every participant. Participants in the prospective study had the option to provide additional blood draws and questionnaires over a 2-month period. Before DNA extraction, blood samples from the prospective study were shipped at room temperature or frozen. About this clone itself: Its antigen has not been determined. No qualities accompany the bases; no much larger clone lies one base away.

This receptor was taken from a woman in her thirties who had been exposed to COVID-19. Sequenced sample: PBMCs or T cells enriched from blood (not recorded which).

The base sequence is TGTGCCAGCAGCGAGATCTACAGGGATTTTGGCACAGATACGCAGTATTTT. Its translation is CASSEIYRDFGTDTQYF. The chain is made from TRBV9 and TRBJ2-3, with TRBD1 perhaps the D gene, on 6 matching bases. The V and J ends are trimmed by 3 bases and 1 base, leaving 18 bases between them. Including the terminal cysteine and phenylalanine, the CDR3 comprises 17 residues. Kept here is only the CDR3 DNA, which spans 51 bases and is read in frame from base 1. The germline V gene encodes CDR1 SGDLS and CDR2 YYNGEE.